This is a list of T cell receptor beta chains from one sample in a study of T cell changes during pregnancy in multiple sclerosis. Clones were read by immunoSEQ multiplex PCR, and TCRdb kept only the in-frame ones, dropping some. The table has about 38,000 clones, 94% seen once. The sequencing here drew on CD4+ T cells from peripheral blood mononuclear cells, taken in the second trimester of pregnancy. These receptors all stem from a female donor with multiple sclerosis, enrolled in a pregnancy study. Both conserved end residues are trimmed from each CDR3. Fields, in order: V gene, CDR3 protein.

TRBV2 | ASRRTAGELF
TRBV7-9 | ASSLAQLSGTGITGELF
TRBV15 | ATSRGLPGVIGEKLF
TRBV5-4 | ASSFPQEKLF
TRBV7-2 | ASSLGVPAGGYGYT
TRBV5-1 | ASSPGLAYGYT
TRBV10-3 | AIRAADNEKLF
TRBV27 | ASSLGLAGVQY
TRBV6-1 | ASSLAGGTDTQY
TRBV2 | ASSLGQGNTEAF